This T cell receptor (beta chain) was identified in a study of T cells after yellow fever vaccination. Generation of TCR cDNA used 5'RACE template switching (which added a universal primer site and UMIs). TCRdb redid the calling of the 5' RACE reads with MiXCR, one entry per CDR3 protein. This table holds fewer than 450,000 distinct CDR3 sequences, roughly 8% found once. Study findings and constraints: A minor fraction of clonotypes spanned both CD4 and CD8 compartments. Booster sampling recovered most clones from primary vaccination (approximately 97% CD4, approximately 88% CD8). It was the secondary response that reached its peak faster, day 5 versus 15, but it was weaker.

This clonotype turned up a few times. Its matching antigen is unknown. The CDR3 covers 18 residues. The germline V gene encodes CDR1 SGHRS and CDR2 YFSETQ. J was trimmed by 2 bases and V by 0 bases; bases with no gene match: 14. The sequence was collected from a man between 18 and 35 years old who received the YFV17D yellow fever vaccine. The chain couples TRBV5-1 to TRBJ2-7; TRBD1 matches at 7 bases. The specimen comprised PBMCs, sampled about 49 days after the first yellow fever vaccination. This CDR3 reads CASSLVPDGQVFAYEQYF. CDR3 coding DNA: TGCGCCAGCAGCTTGGTCCCCGACGGACAGGTCTTCGCCTACGAGCAGTACTTC.